This passage covers 26 T cell receptor beta chains from one sample sequenced in a study of T cell responses to AZD1222 COVID-19 vaccine. Only in-frame clones appear in the TCRdb table, and some are missing; sequencing was by immunoSEQ multiplex PCR. Seen here are some 130,000 clones, around 90% observed once, and the top ten hold 1.9%. The sample here was peripheral blood, taken on day 0 of AZD1222 vaccination. The receptors derive from an adult in good health.

V usage is TRBV2 and J usage is TRBJ2-2; D tentatively reads TRBD1 or TRBD2 (5 bases each). The CDR3 contains 15 residues. Trimming pared 5 bases from V and 8 bases from J, leaving 18 bases between. Germline assignment: CDR1 SNHLY and CDR2 FYNNEI. CDR3 protein: CASSPGTYNFGELFF. The CDR3 DNA follows: TGTGCCAGCAGTCCCGGGACCTATAATTTTGGGGAGCTGTTTTTT. Drawing the rest from reference TRBV2 and TRBJ2-2, the complete variable domain is EPEVTQTPSHQVTQMGQEVILRCVPISNHLYFYWYRQILGQKVEFLVSFYNNEISEKSEIFDDQFSVERPDGSNFTLKIRSTKLEDSAMYFCASSPGTYNFGELFFGEGSRLTVL.

This chain joins TRBV7-3 and TRBJ1-1; D call uncertain. Germline V gene data show CDR1 as SGHTA and CDR2 as FQGTGA. V lost 4 bases to trimming and J lost 5 bases, with 17 bases between them. The CDR3 extends over 15 amino acids. This CDR3 is CASSSQLTARTEAFF. The CDR3 DNA sequence: TGTGCCAGCAGCTCCCAACTGACGGCGAGGACTGAAGCTTTCTTT.

V is TRBV19 and J is TRBJ1-1; 7 bases align to TRBD1. Germline V gene data show CDR1 as LNHDA and CDR2 as SQIVND (reference sequence). Trimming took 2 bases from V and 4 from J; bases not matched to a gene: 7. The CDR3 has 15 residues. This CDR3 is CASSIISSGGTEAFF. Here the CDR3 DNA reads TGTGCCAGTAGTATAATAAGTTCAGGGGGCACTGAAGCTTTCTTT.

V gene TRBV5-1 combines with J gene TRBJ1-2; a weak D match, TRBD1 (6 bases). Germline lookup yields CDR1 SGHRS and CDR2 YFSETQ. The CDR3 length is 15 residues. V was pared by 0 bases and J by 2 bases, with 11 bases between. The CDR3 loop is CASSLGNRDNYGYTF. In DNA form, the CDR3 reads TGCGCCAGCAGCTTGGGAAACAGGGACAACTATGGCTACACCTTC.

The chain combines TRBV19 with TRBJ2-2, with 11 bases identical to TRBD2. CDR1 is LNHDA and CDR2 is SQIVND in the germline V gene (reference sequence). Trimming cost V 3 bases and J 7 bases; bases outside gene matches: 7. CDR3 size: 16 residues. DNA of the CDR3: TGTGCCAGTAGTATTTTATTAGCGGGAGGGGTCGGGGAGCTGTTTTTT. It is translated as CASSILLAGGVGELFF.

This chain links TRBV20-1 with TRBJ2-2, with 8 bases aligning to TRBD2. CDR3 size: 15 residues. Germline assignment: CDR1 DFQATT and CDR2 SNEGSKA (reference sequence). The J segment lost 2 bases and the V segment lost 3 bases, leaving 5 bases of the junction unmatched. CDR3 residues: CSASVGRGNTGELFF. DNA of the CDR3: TGCAGTGCTAGTGTCGGGAGGGGAAACACCGGGGAGCTGTTTTTT.

CDR3 protein: CASRGSSYNEQFF. Here the CDR3 DNA reads TGTGCCAGCCGCGGGAGCTCCTACAATGAGCAGTTCTTC. The V and J genes are TRBV6-5 and TRBJ2-1; TRBD2 matches 7 bases. Germline V gene sequence: CDR1 MNHEY, CDR2 SVGAGI. This CDR3 has 13 residues. The J segment lost 0 bases and the V segment lost 8 bases, leaving 1 base of the junction unmatched.

The gene calls are TRBV20-1 and TRBJ1-2, with D possibly TRBD1 on 5 matching bases. Trimming took off 7 bases at V and 4 bases at J, with 7 bases between the two ends. The CDR3 extends over 10 amino acids. CDR1 DFQATT and CDR2 SNEGSKA come from the germline V gene (reference sequence). CDR3 nucleotides: TGCAGTGGTGACAGCTATGGCTACACCTTC. Translation gives CSGDSYGYTF.

The rearrangement links TRBV9 to TRBJ1-1, with D maybe TRBD1 (6 bases). This CDR3 is 15 amino acids long. The germline V gene encodes CDR1 SGDLS and CDR2 YYNGEE. Trimming cost V 0 bases and J 3 bases, with 12 bases left between them. CDR3 sequence: CASSVGGQSDTEAFF. CDR3 bases: TGTGCCAGCAGCGTAGGCGGACAGAGCGACACTGAAGCTTTCTTT. Complete variable domain (other parts from reference TRBV9 and TRBJ1-1): DSGVTQTPKHLITATGQRVTLRCSPRSGDLSVYWYQQSLDQGLQFLIQYYNGEERAKGNILERFSAQQFPDLHSELNLSSLELGDSALYFCASSVGGQSDTEAFFGQGTRLTVV.

J is TRBJ1-4 and V is TRBV6-6, with D possibly TRBD1 on 6 matching bases. Germline values: CDR1 MNHNY, CDR2 SVGAGI (reference sequence). This CDR3 comprises 15 residues. V shed 3 bases and J shed 3 bases, with 11 bases lying between them. CDR3 region: CASSYVGGPNEKLFF. DNA for the CDR3: TGTGCCAGCAGTTATGTGGGGGGCCCTAATGAAAAACTGTTTTTT.

This chain links TRBV29-1 with TRBJ2-6; D is unclear. The germline V and J ends were trimmed by 0 bases and 3 bases, with 15 bases remaining between them. CDR3 length: 17 residues. Germline lookup yields CDR1 SQVTM and CDR2 ANQGSEA. The CDR3 loop is CSVEEAGPTFGANVLTF. The DNA for the CDR3 is TGCAGCGTTGAAGAGGCAGGTCCAACCTTTGGGGCCAACGTCCTGACTTTC.

As for this clone: A read error may account for a junction end that differs from germline. The rearrangement uses TRBV13 and TRBJ2-5, with 7 bases that match TRBD2. This CDR3 is 15 amino acids long. Germline CDR1 reads PRHDT; CDR2 reads FYEKMQ (reference sequence). The CDR3 protein is CASSVGSGKSETQYF. As DNA, the CDR3 is TGTGCCAGCAGCGTAGGGAGCGGGAAATCAGAGACCCAGTACTTC. The full variable domain, its missing parts supplied by reference TRBV13 and TRBJ2-5, is AAGVIQSPRHLIKEKRETATLKCYPIPRHDTVYWYQQGPGQDPQFLISFYEKMQSDKGSIPDRFSAQQFSDYHSELNMSSLELGDSALYFCASSVGSGKSETQYFGPGTRLLVL.

This clone came up a few times. The chain is built from TRBV14 and TRBJ2-7, with D possibly TRBD2 on 6 matching bases. The CDR3 length is 15 residues. The V gene lost 5 bases and the J gene lost 3 bases, with 17 bases spanning the gap. CDR1 is SGHDN and CDR2 is FVKESK in the germline V gene. CDR3 nucleotides: TGTGCCAGCAGCGGAGGAGCGGGTTACTACTACGAGCAGTACTTC. It translates to CASSGGAGYYYEQYF.

The chain is built from TRBV27 and TRBJ1-1, with D hard to call. Germline loops: CDR1 MNHEY, CDR2 SMNVEV (reference sequence). The CDR3 is 15 amino acids. The V end was cut by 5 bases, the J end by 4 bases, with 17 bases between. The CDR3 protein is CASSGSRPRPTEAFF. The CDR3 DNA reads TGTGCCAGCAGTGGATCGCGGCCACGACCCACTGAAGCTTTCTTT.

The genes are TRBV6-5 and TRBJ2-3; D gene uncertain. This CDR3 has 15 amino acids. Germline CDR1 and CDR2: MNHEY and SVGAGI. Trimming cost V 10 bases and J 1 base, with 18 bases left between them. Here the CDR3 reads CATQDRSWGTDTQYF. DNA of the CDR3: TGTGCCACCCAGGATCGTTCCTGGGGCACAGATACGCAGTATTTT.

V is TRBV10-3 and J is TRBJ2-5; D is possibly TRBD2 (6 bases). The CDR3 extends over 14 amino acids. The ends were cut back, 0 bases at V and 5 bases at J, with 10 bases in the middle. CDR1 is ENHRY, CDR2 SYGVKD, per germline. CDR3 in DNA: TGTGCCATCAGTGAGTCGTCCAGCGGGGAGACCCAGTACTTC. It yields the protein CAISESSSGETQYF.

The chain uses TRBV9 and TRBJ2-3; a possible D gene is TRBD2 (6 bases). CDR1 and CDR2 (germline): SGDLS, YYNGEE. V lost 4 bases and J lost 2, with 29 bases in between. The CDR3 runs to 20 residues. The CDR3 sequence: CASSLPAAPAEGDHTDTQYF. The CDR3 nucleotides are TGTGCCAGCAGCCTCCCAGCCGCCCCGGCGGAGGGAGACCACACAGATACGCAGTATTTT. Combining the CDR3 with reference TRBV9 and TRBJ2-3 gives the whole variable domain DSGVTQTPKHLITATGQRVTLRCSPRSGDLSVYWYQQSLDQGLQFLIQYYNGEERAKGNILERFSAQQFPDLHSELNLSSLELGDSALYFCASSLPAAPAEGDHTDTQYFGPGTRLTVL.

This clone was counted between two and nine times. The rearrangement uses TRBV2 and TRBJ2-5, with no clear D. The CDR3 is 10 amino acids. Trimming cost V 8 bases and J 5 bases, with 6 bases left between them. Germline V gene sequence: CDR1 SNHLY, CDR2 FYNNEI. CDR3 bases: TGTGCCAGCTCGGACGAGACCCAGTACTTC. Its translation is CASSDETQYF.

The gene calls are TRBV28 and TRBJ2-7, with D hard to call. V lost 7 bases and J 5 bases, leaving 9 bases between the germline ends. The CDR3 runs to 11 residues. Germline V gene lookup returns CDR1 MDHEN and CDR2 SYDVKM. Here the CDR3 DNA reads TGTGCCAGCAAGGTAGCTCACGAGCAGTACTTC. Translation gives CASKVAHEQYF.

This CDR3 reads CASSSGGRRRNSPLHF. The CDR3 nucleotides are TGCGCCAGCAGCTCGGGAGGGCGACGGAGGAATTCACCCCTCCACTTT. The V gene is TRBV5-1, the J gene TRBJ1-6; no definite D call. The CDR3 has 16 residues. Trimming pared 3 bases from V and 7 bases from J, leaving 17 bases between. Per the germline V gene, CDR1 is SGHRS and CDR2 is YFSETQ.

This clone showed up just once. The chain carries TRBV4-1 and TRBJ1-3; no clear D. In germline, CDR1 is MGHRA, CDR2 YSYEKL. The CDR3 spans 15 residues. Between the trimmed V and J ends, which lost 2 bases and 0 bases, there was a span of 8 bases. CDR3: CASSQLLRSGNTIYF. DNA for the CDR3: TGCGCCAGCAGCCAACTTCTCCGCTCTGGAAACACCATATATTTT.

The rearrangement links TRBV5-6 to TRBJ1-6, with a tentative D call TRBD1 (5 bases). CDR3 length: 15 residues. Germline loops: CDR1 SGHDT, CDR2 YYEEEE. V was pared by 0 bases and J by 6 bases, with 10 bases between. The CDR3 loop is CASSLVGALNSPLHF. The CDR3 DNA is TGTGCCAGCAGCTTGGTAGGGGCACTTAATTCACCCCTCCACTTT.

The chain joins TRBV19 to TRBJ1-1, with D uncertain. Germline V lookup: CDR1 LNHDA, CDR2 SQIVND (reference sequence). This CDR3 has 16 amino acids. Deletions cut 7 bases from V and 3 bases from J, with 21 bases between. In nucleotides, the CDR3 is TGTGCCAGTACAAAGTCCCCTCTACGCCAGCACACTGAAGCTTTCTTT. Translating it yields CASTKSPLRQHTEAFF.

This chain connects TRBV28 to TRBJ1-3; D not certain. Looked up from germline, CDR1 is MDHEN and CDR2 is SYDVKM. This CDR3 comprises 19 residues. Trimming took off 5 bases at V and 1 base at J, with 24 bases between the two ends. Here the CDR3 reads CASSPRGWRENVSGNTIYF. The CDR3 bases are TGTGCCAGCAGTCCGCGCGGTTGGAGGGAAAATGTATCTGGAAACACCATATATTTT.

The chain couples TRBV18 to TRBJ1-3; unclear D gene. The CDR3 has 11 amino acids. Germline CDR1 is KGHSH and CDR2 is LQKENI. V lost 5 bases and J 8 bases, leaving 7 bases between the germline ends. CDR3 sequence (DNA): TGTGCCAGCTCATCCAGAGACACCATATATTTT. This encodes CASSSRDTIYF.

The V call is TRBV7-9, the J call TRBJ1-6; D possibly corresponds to TRBD1 (6 bases). The CDR3 is made up of 15 amino acids. The V and J ends lost 4 bases and 10 bases respectively, with 17 bases between them. The germline V gene encodes CDR1 SEHNR and CDR2 FQNEAQ (reference sequence). The CDR3 loop is CASSSDRKGFSPLHF. The CDR3 DNA follows: TGTGCCAGCAGCTCTGACAGGAAGGGATTCTCACCCCTCCACTTT.